Presented here are 13 T cell receptor beta chains from one specimen sequenced in a study of T-cell reconstitution after alpha-beta-depleted transplantation in children. Unique molecular identifiers were built into the TCRbeta library. Each CDR3 protein is one row after TCRdb ran MiXCR on the PCR reads. The table includes roughly 220,000 distinct CDR3 sequences, 12% detected once. The sample in question was PBMCs from the stem cell graft donor, obtained from the stem cell graft. The receptors derive from a human donor who donated a stem cell graft to a child with acute lymphoblastic leukemia.

This clonotype has just a few counts. The rearrangement links TRBV5-1 to TRBJ2-7; D not resolved. Germline V gene data show CDR1 as SGHRS and CDR2 as YFSETQ. CDR3 length: 13 residues. The V end was cut by 5 bases, the J end by 6 bases, with 15 bases between. The CDR3 sequence is CASRVESPGEQYF. CDR3 DNA sequence: TGCGCCAGCAGAGTCGAGAGTCCCGGCGAGCAGTACTTC.

This clonotype was recorded a few times. J is TRBJ1-1 and V is TRBV12-3 or TRBV12-4; 7 bases are shared with TRBD1. The CDR3 runs to 14 residues. V gave up 7 bases and J gave up 1 base; unmatched junction bases: 6. The CDR3 DNA follows: TGTGCCAGCACCCGACAGGGTGGGAACACTGAAGCTTTCTTT. It specifies CASTRQGGNTEAFF.

The chain links TRBV29-1 to TRBJ2-7; 10 bases align to TRBD2. Trimming at V came to 2 bases and at J to 1 base, leaving 8 bases not matched to a gene. Germline V gives CDR1 SQVTM, CDR2 ANQGSEA. The CDR3 runs to 16 residues. CDR3 sequence (DNA): TGCAGCGTTGAATTGGCGGTAGCGGGAGGATCCTACGAGCAGTACTTC. Translating it yields CSVELAVAGGSYEQYF.

In this sample, this clonotype turned up many times. This chain joins TRBV5-1 and TRBJ2-2; TRBD1 matches at 12 bases. V lost 7 bases to trimming and J lost 6 bases; unmatched junction nucleotides: 7. The CDR3 contains 15 residues. Per the germline V gene, CDR1 is SGHRS and CDR2 is YFSETQ. The CDR3, as DNA: TGCGCCAGCCATGGGACAGGGGGCTCCGCCGGGGAGCTGTTTTTT. It codes for CASHGTGGSAGELFF.

This clonotype was detected many times. The V and J genes are TRBV7-2 and TRBJ2-5; a weak D match, TRBD2 (7 bases). CDR3 length: 17 residues. The germline V gene encodes CDR1 SGHTA and CDR2 FQGNSA. V was shortened by 5 bases and J by 1 base, with 20 bases between the two germline ends. The CDR3 region has the DNA TGTGCCAGCAGCATACGAGGGCGGGGGCGGAGCCAAGAGACCCAGTACTTC. It yields the protein CASSIRGRGRSQETQYF.

This clonotype came up many times. CDR3 nucleotide sequence: TGTGCCATACGCCGGACAGGGCCTACCGGGAGCACTGAAGCTTTCTTT. This translates into CAIRRTGPTGSTEAFF. The genes are TRBV10-3 and TRBJ1-1; 8 nucleotides match TRBD1. The ends lost 9 bases at V and 4 bases at J; junction bases unmatched: 16. Germline V gives CDR1 ENHRY, CDR2 SYGVKD. The CDR3 totals 16 residues.

This clonotype was counted only a few times. The V and J genes are TRBV12-3 or TRBV12-4 and TRBJ2-4; possible D gene TRBD2, 6 bases. The CDR3 has 17 residues. V lost 3 bases and J lost 9, with 24 bases in between. As DNA, the CDR3 is TGTGCCAGCAGTTTCGGTTACGCCGGGGGAGGCTTCGGCATTCAGTACTTC. This sequence encodes CASSFGYAGGGFGIQYF.

The chain couples TRBV10-3 to TRBJ2-2, with D perhaps given as TRBD1 or TRBD2 (5 bases each). CDR3 size: 16 residues. Germline CDR1 is ENHRY and CDR2 is SYGVKD. The V and J ends lost 3 bases and 4 bases respectively, with 15 bases between them. The CDR3 here is CAISDPGQGVTGELFF. The CDR3 bases are TGTGCCATCAGTGATCCGGGGCAGGGAGTCACCGGGGAGCTGTTTTTT.

The chain couples TRBV4-2 to TRBJ2-7; TRBD1 agrees at 7 bases. The trim removed 5 bases at V and 2 bases at J, leaving 15 bases unmatched. Germline V gives CDR1 LGHNA, CDR2 YNFKEQ. The CDR3 has 17 residues. Written as DNA, the CDR3 is TGTGCCAGCAGCTCCGATGGAGCTCGACAGGGTCCCTACGAGCAGTACTTC. It encodes CASSSDGARQGPYEQYF.

This clonotype showed up just a few times. The V gene is TRBV4-3, the J gene TRBJ2-2; 9 bases fit TRBD2. This CDR3 is built from 17 residues. In germline, CDR1 is LGHNA, CDR2 YSLEER. The V segment lost 6 bases and the J segment 5 bases; nucleotides outside the gene matches: 13. The chain's CDR3 is CASRLGFSGSYTGELFF. CDR3 DNA sequence: TGCGCCAGCAGGCTGGGGTTTAGCGGGAGTTATACCGGGGAGCTGTTTTTT.

With regard to this clonotype: This could be a read error, since a much larger clone is one nucleotide away. This sequence joins TRBV12-3 or TRBV12-4 and TRBJ1-5, with D perhaps TRBD1 (6 bases). The CDR3 has 14 residues. V was clipped by 5 bases and J by 6 bases, with 14 bases between them. The CDR3 DNA reads TGTGCCAGCAGTCATAAACAGGGTTCTCAGCCCCAGCATTTT. Its protein is CASSHKQGSQPQHF.

The rearrangement links TRBV12-3 or TRBV12-4 to TRBJ1-5; D is ambiguous. This CDR3 has 13 amino acids. The ends were cut back, 6 bases at V and 9 bases at J, with 15 bases in the middle. CDR3 DNA: TGTGCCAGCAGCTCCCGTCGGGAGGGGCCCCAGCATTTT. Protein product: CASSSRREGPQHF.

This clonotype was seen repeatedly, ten times or more. The chain couples TRBV7-7 to TRBJ1-6; no firm D call. This CDR3 has 14 amino acids. V gave up 1 base and J gave up 4 bases, with 5 bases separating them. CDR1 and CDR2 (germline): SSHAT, FNYEAQ (reference sequence). The CDR3: CASSLDAYNSPLHF. DNA of the CDR3: TGTGCCAGCAGCTTAGACGCTTATAATTCACCCCTCCACTTT.